This T cell receptor beta chain was recorded in a study of blood T cell repertoires in COVID-19. Study summary: From T cells, B-cell-depleted T cells, or PBMCs came the material, which was cDNA or gDNA.

The CDR3 spans 13 residues. In germline, CDR1 is WSHSY, CDR2 SAAADI. J lost 6 bases, V lost 4 bases, and 4 bases had no gene match. In the original workflow: Estimated nucleated cell counts came from reference gene primer amplification. Method: immunoSEQ multiplex PCR; TCRdb's copy keeps in-frame clones and lacks some. V and J calls and clone size come straight from that table; D and trimming were deduced from the DNA. The data contain 310,000 or so clones, roughly 84% of them singletons. The clonotype originates from a man aged 50 or older with active or convalescent COVID-19. This chain connects TRBV10-2 to TRBJ2-7; TRBD1 agrees at 9 bases. Sequencing was carried out using peripheral blood. CDR3: CASSGDRVAEQYF. CDR3 in DNA: TGCGCCAGCAGTGGGGACAGGGTAGCCGAGCAGTACTTC.